This TCR beta chain is drawn from a study of T cell responses to AZD1222 COVID-19 vaccine. Whole-study results and caveats: Possibly, clonal diversity was underestimated; donors were largely white British and included more females. It was only a handful of AZD1222 recipients who were seropositive at baseline. Only after the peak T cell response were repertoires sampled. Dominant at 160-218 and 743-854, vaccine-associated CD4 TCRs also spanned spike.

In germline, CDR1 is SGHRS, CDR2 YFSETQ. Trimming removed 4 bases at V and 5 bases at J, with 19 bases between. The CDR3 contains 17 residues. Libraries were prepared by immunoSEQ multiplex PCR; TCRdb keeps only in-frame clonotypes and omits some of them. The sample includes 86,000 or so clones, 70% to 90% of them seen just once. About this clone: As yet, its antigen is unknown.

This receptor was obtained from an adult who received the AZD1222 COVID-19 vaccine. This specimen was peripheral blood, taken 28 days after the second AZD1222 dose. The gene calls are TRBV5-1 and TRBJ1-6, with D perhaps matching TRBD1 (6 bases). As DNA, the CDR3 is TGCGCCAGCAGCCAATCGACAGGCACTGCCAATAATTCACCCCTCCACTTT. Protein: CASSQSTGTANNSPLHF.